This entry lists 30 T cell receptor beta chains sequenced from one sample in a study of blood T cells in healthy people across ages. Next came a second PCR, run for about 6 to 12 cycles, which used a sample-barcoded 5' primer along with a J-beta primer mix. TCRdb re-derived calls from the 5' RACE reads in MiXCR, one entry per CDR3 protein. The sample shows 550,000 to 700,000 distinct CDR3 sequences, roughly 28% of them seen only once. Sequencing was carried out using blood. These receptors came from a woman aged 70-85 years in good health.

The rearrangement joins TRBV20-1 to TRBJ1-2; D is ambiguous. Looked up from germline, CDR1 is DFQATT and CDR2 is SNEGSKA (reference sequence). The CDR3 length is 14 residues. The germline V and J ends were trimmed by 4 bases and 7 bases, with 19 bases remaining between them. DNA of the CDR3: TGCAGTGCTACCCGGGGTTCAGGCCCGGGTGGCTACACCTTC. Its translation: CSATRGSGPGGYTF.

CDR3 region: CASSQDSTISGEAFF. Here the CDR3 DNA reads TGCGCCAGCAGCCAAGATTCGACTATTTCGGGTGAAGCTTTCTTT. J is TRBJ1-1 and V is TRBV4-3; D is uncertain. Germline values: CDR1 LGHNA, CDR2 YSLEER. The ends were cut back, 0 bases at V and 7 bases at J, with 15 bases in the middle. There are 15 residues in the CDR3.

The chain carries TRBV6-2 or TRBV6-3 and TRBJ2-7, with D uncertain. The germline gives CDR1 MNHEY, CDR2 SVGEGT. This CDR3 has 13 amino acids. V lost 7 bases and J lost 5, with 15 bases in between. Here the CDR3 reads CASTNGRAHEQYF. DNA for the CDR3: TGTGCCAGCACCAATGGACGCGCCCACGAGCAGTACTTC.

This clonotype came up many times. The chain joins TRBV12-3 or TRBV12-4 to TRBJ1-2; 7 bases align to TRBD1. The CDR3 contains 15 residues. The V and J ends lost 3 bases and 6 bases, in that order; junction bases with no gene match: 10. The CDR3 sequence: CASSLSSGGDDGYTF. CDR3 bases: TGTGCCAGCAGTTTGAGTTCAGGGGGAGACGATGGCTACACCTTC.

V gene TRBV10-1 combines with J gene TRBJ2-3; D gene unclear. Germline-derived CDR1 and CDR2 are WNHNN and SYGVQD (reference sequence). This CDR3 spans 15 amino acids. Trimming left V 0 bases short and J 2 bases short, with 9 bases between. CDR3 sequence (DNA): TGCGCCAGCAGTGAGTCTGGGGTCCACACAGATACGCAGTATTTT. Its translation: CASSESGVHTDTQYF.

The chain couples TRBV18 to TRBJ2-7; 13 nucleotides match TRBD2. CDR3 size: 16 residues. Trimming took 4 bases from V and 9 from J; bases not matched to a gene: 12. The germline V gene encodes CDR1 KGHSH and CDR2 LQKENI. The CDR3 DNA reads TGTGCCAGCTCACAGGGACTAGCGGGGACCATCAGATCGCAGTACTTC. This translates into CASSQGLAGTIRSQYF.

V usage is TRBV7-2 and J usage is TRBJ1-1; no clear D. V gave up 7 bases and J gave up 4 bases, with 13 bases separating them. The V gene's germline CDR1 is SGHTA and CDR2 FQGNSA. CDR3 length: 13 residues. The chain's CDR3 is CASIGTRGTEAFF. The CDR3 nucleotides are TGTGCCAGCATAGGAACCCGGGGCACTGAAGCTTTCTTT.

The chain joins TRBV12-3 or TRBV12-4 to TRBJ2-1; 8 nucleotides agree with TRBD2. V was pared by 11 bases and J by 0 bases, with 9 bases of the junction left unmatched. The CDR3 length is 15 residues. The CDR3 nucleotides are TGTGCCGTCGGACCAGCGGGGGTCTCCTACAATGAGCAGTTCTTC. Translating it yields CAVGPAGVSYNEQFF.

The chain combines TRBV5-4 with TRBJ2-1; 10 bases align to TRBD2. Trimming cost V 4 bases and J 6 bases; bases outside gene matches: 7. This CDR3 region has 15 residues. Germline CDR1 and CDR2: SGHNT and YYREEE (reference sequence). The CDR3: CASSSPSGGGNEQFF. CDR3 bases: TGTGCCAGCAGCAGTCCTAGCGGGGGAGGCAATGAGCAGTTCTTC.

This chain uses TRBV5-1 with TRBJ2-5; a possible D gene is TRBD2 (5 bases). From germline, CDR1 is SGHRS and CDR2 YFSETQ. This CDR3 is 15 amino acids long. With 0 bases removed from V and 5 bases from J, the gap between germline ends came to 14 bases. The CDR3 nucleotides read TGCGCCAGCAGCTTGGGCGGTAGCGATGGGGAGACCCAGTACTTC. Protein: CASSLGGSDGETQYF. Based on the CDR3 plus reference TRBV5-1 and TRBJ2-5, the full variable domain is KAGVTQTPRYLIKTRGQQVTLSCSPISGHRSVSWYQQTPGQGLQFLFEYFSETQRNKGNFPGRFSGRQFSNSRSEMNVSTLELGDSALYLCASSLGGSDGETQYFGPGTRLLVL.

The V and J genes are TRBV7-8 and TRBJ1-2; a possible D gene is TRBD1 (5 bases). Trimming took off 0 bases at V and 2 bases at J, with 10 bases between the two ends. Germline CDR1 reads SGHVS; CDR2 reads FQNEAQ. There are 15 residues in the CDR3. The CDR3 DNA follows: TGTGCCAGCAGCTTAGCCCCAGGGATGAACTATGGCTACACCTTC. Its translation: CASSLAPGMNYGYTF. The variable domain in full, completed from reference TRBV7-8 and TRBJ1-2, reads GAGVSQSPRYKVAKRGQDVALRCDPISGHVSLFWYQQALGQGPEFLTYFQNEAQLDKSGLPSDRFFAERPEGSVSTLKIQRTQQEDSAVYLCASSLAPGMNYGYTFGSGTRLTVV.

This clonotype was seen a handful of times. V gene TRBV7-3 combines with J gene TRBJ2-5, with TRBD2 identical over 7 bases. Per germline, CDR1 SGHTA and CDR2 FQGTGA. The CDR3 length is 15 residues. With V trimmed by 3 bases and J by 1 base, 5 bases remained unmatched. CDR3 protein: CASSFGAGVQETQYF. The CDR3 bases are TGTGCCAGCAGCTTCGGGGCGGGGGTCCAAGAGACCCAGTACTTC.

This clonotype occurred a few times. The junction departs from germline at one end; a sequencing error may be responsible. The rearrangement joins TRBV11-2 to TRBJ2-6; maybe TRBD1 (5 bases). From germline, CDR1 is SGHAT and CDR2 FQNNGV. The CDR3 is made up of 15 amino acids. The CDR3 loop is CASSLQVSGADVLTF. In DNA form, the CDR3 reads TGTGCCAGCAGCTTACAGGTCTCTGGGGCCGACGTCCTGACTTTC.

Points on this clonotype: Sequence at one end of the junction differs from germline and may be a read error. The chain joins TRBV20-1 to TRBJ1-1; TRBD1 matches at 7 bases. The CDR3 is 15 amino acids. Germline V gene data show CDR1 as DFQATT and CDR2 as SNEGSKA (reference sequence). The CDR3 loop is CSARGGVKGATEASF. CDR3 coding DNA: TGCAGTGCTAGAGGGGGTGTGAAGGGGGCAACTGAAGCTTCCTTT.

Comment on this clonotype: One junction end disagrees with the germline gene, perhaps due to a read error. The rearrangement joins TRBV4-2 to TRBJ2-1, with 10 bases aligning to TRBD1. Germline CDR1 and CDR2: LGHNA and YNFKEQ. CDR3 length: 10 amino acids. CDR3 amino acids: CASTPGQGYF. In DNA, the CDR3 is TGTGCCAGCACCCCGGGACAGGGGTACTTC.

This sequence joins TRBV2 and TRBJ2-3; 10 bases line up with TRBD2. Germline CDR1 is SNHLY and CDR2 is FYNNEI. The CDR3 contains 14 residues. V lost 7 bases, J lost 1 base, and 2 bases stayed unmatched. CDR3 sequence (DNA): TGTGCCAGCAAGCTAGCGGGGGGCACAGATACGCAGTATTTT. Translated: CASKLAGGTDTQYF.

This sequence joins TRBV6-4 and TRBJ1-1, with 8 bases lining up with TRBD1. Looked up from germline, CDR1 is MRHNA and CDR2 is SNTAGT. The V gene end was trimmed by 6 bases and the J gene end by 1 base; junction bases not matched to a gene: 7. There are 15 residues in the CDR3. In DNA, the CDR3 is TGTGCCAGCAGGAGGGGGGGACAGGAGAACACTGAAGCTTTCTTT. Translated: CASRRGGQENTEAFF.

This clonotype has only one observation. The gene calls are TRBV18 and TRBJ1-1; D gene ambiguous. Trimming stripped 3 bases from V and 4 bases from J, with 3 bases between. The CDR3 consists of 11 residues. From germline, CDR1 is KGHSH and CDR2 LQKENI. The CDR3 DNA reads as TGTGCCAGCTCACCTCTCACTGAAGCTTTCTTT. Translation gives CASSPLTEAFF.

In this sample, this clonotype turned up a few times. V gene TRBV10-3 combines with J gene TRBJ1-2, with 7 bases identical to TRBD1. Per germline, CDR1 ENHRY and CDR2 SYGVKD. Trimming cost V 3 bases and J 8 bases; bases outside gene matches: 3. This CDR3 region has 12 residues. CDR3 loop: CAISEGGEGYTF. The CDR3 DNA follows: TGTGCCATCAGTGAAGGGGGCGAAGGCTACACCTTC.

The chain links TRBV12-3 or TRBV12-4 to TRBJ2-3; no clear D. V gave up 3 bases and J gave up 4 bases, with 20 bases separating them. This CDR3 has 17 residues. This CDR3 reads CASSLGTEPRPADTQYF. The CDR3 coding sequence is TGTGCCAGCAGTTTGGGAACCGAGCCGCGCCCCGCAGATACGCAGTATTTT.

This clonotype was found many times. The rearrangement joins TRBV29-1 to TRBJ2-5; tentative D call: TRBD1 (6 bases). The V and J ends lost 4 bases and 2 bases respectively, with 8 bases between them. CDR3 length equals 12 residues. From germline, CDR1 is SQVTM and CDR2 ANQGSEA. CDR3 residues: CSVGGQQETQYF. For the CDR3, the DNA is TGCAGCGTTGGGGGACAACAAGAGACCCAGTACTTC.

This clonotype was seen ten or more times. V is TRBV5-1 and J is TRBJ1-4; 10 nucleotides match TRBD1. The CDR3 contains 17 residues. J gave up 4 bases and V 0 bases, and 6 bases lay outside the gene matches. The V gene's germline CDR1 is SGHRS and CDR2 YFSETQ. DNA of the CDR3: TGCGCCAGCAGCTTGGGGGGACAGGGGCCGAGTAATGAAAAACTGTTTTTT. Translation gives CASSLGGQGPSNEKLFF.

The chain combines TRBV12-3 or TRBV12-4 with TRBJ1-2, with 8 nucleotides matching TRBD1. V was clipped by 4 bases and J by 7 bases; unmatched bases: 8. CDR3 size: 14 residues. CDR3 bases: TGTGCCAGCAGTTCAGGACAGGGTGGCCGTGGCTACACCTTC. It yields the protein CASSSGQGGRGYTF.

This clonotype has only a few counts. The V call is TRBV7-3, the J call TRBJ1-1; no reliable D call. Germline CDR1 and CDR2: SGHTA and FQGTGA. CDR3 length equals 13 residues. V dropped 5 bases and J dropped 0 bases, with 7 bases sitting between them. The CDR3 region has the DNA TGTGCCAGCAGCACAGCGTTGAACACTGAAGCTTTCTTT. It encodes CASSTALNTEAFF.

This clonotype has only a few counts. This sequence joins TRBV28 and TRBJ2-1; 7 bases line up with TRBD2. Matching the DNA end better, TRBJ2-5 makes the J call doubtful. CDR3 length: 16 residues. The germline CDR1 and CDR2 sequences are MDHEN and SYDVKM. The CDR3 here is CASSLYSGGYQETQYF. CDR3 nucleotide sequence: TGTGCCAGCAGTTTATATTCCGGGGGGTACCAAGAGACCCAGTACTTC.

This chain joins TRBV6-2 or TRBV6-3 and TRBJ1-2, with TRBD1 matching over 8 bases. The CDR3 sequence is 14 residues long. Germline-derived CDR1 and CDR2 are MNHEY and SVGEGT. J was trimmed by 6 bases and V by 7 bases; bases with no gene match: 10. The CDR3 protein is CASTDRGPEDGYTF. CDR3 nucleotide sequence: TGTGCCAGCACCGACAGGGGACCAGAGGATGGCTACACCTTC.

V and J are TRBV20-1 and TRBJ2-1; D tentatively fits TRBD1 or TRBD2 (7 bases each). Trimming pared 6 bases from V and 2 bases from J, leaving 23 bases between. The CDR3 totals 17 residues. Germline loops: CDR1 DFQATT, CDR2 SNEGSKA (reference sequence). CDR3 bases: TGCAGTGCCGAGGGGGCTAGTGGGGAGGGGACCTACAATGAGCAGTTCTTC. It is translated as CSAEGASGEGTYNEQFF.

In this sample, this clonotype turned up once. The V call is TRBV6-5, the J call TRBJ2-1, with D perhaps TRBD1 or TRBD2 (6 bases each). Germline CDR1 and CDR2: MNHEY and SVGAGI. The CDR3 contains 13 residues. V lost 8 bases and J 6 bases, leaving 14 bases between the germline ends. The CDR3, as DNA: TGTGCCAGCGGGGGGCTGTCGGCCAATGAGCAGTTCTTC. It codes for CASGGLSANEQFF.

This chain connects TRBV20-1 to TRBJ1-4; tentatively, D is TRBD1 (5 bases). Deletions cut 5 bases from V and 6 bases from J, with 13 bases between. Germline loops: CDR1 DFQATT, CDR2 SNEGSKA (reference sequence). CDR3 size: 13 residues. Written as DNA, the CDR3 is TGCAGTGCTGGGGGGGGAGGTTATGAAAAACTGTTTTTT. Amino acids: CSAGGGGYEKLFF.

This chain uses TRBV9 with TRBJ1-2, with 7 nucleotides matching TRBD1. The CDR3 contains 15 residues. With 0 bases clipped from V and 8 bases from J, the junction kept 10 bases outside the gene matches. Germline V lookup: CDR1 SGDLS, CDR2 YYNGEE. In DNA form, the CDR3 reads TGTGCCAGCAGCGTAGTTTCCGAGACAGGGTACGGCTACACCTTC. Translation: CASSVVSETGYGYTF.